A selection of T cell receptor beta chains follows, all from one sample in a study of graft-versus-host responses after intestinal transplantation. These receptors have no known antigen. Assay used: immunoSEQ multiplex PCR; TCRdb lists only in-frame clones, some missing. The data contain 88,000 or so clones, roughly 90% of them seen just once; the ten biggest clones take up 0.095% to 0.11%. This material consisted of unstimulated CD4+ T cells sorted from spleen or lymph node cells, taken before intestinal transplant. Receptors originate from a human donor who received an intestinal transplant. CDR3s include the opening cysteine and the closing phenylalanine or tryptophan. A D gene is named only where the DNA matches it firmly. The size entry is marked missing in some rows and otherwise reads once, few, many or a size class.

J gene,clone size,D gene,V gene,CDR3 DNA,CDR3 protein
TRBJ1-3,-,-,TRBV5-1,TGCGCCAGCAGCTTGGGACAGAGTGCGTCTGGAAACACCATATATTTT,CASSLGQSASGNTIYF
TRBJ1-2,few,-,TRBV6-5,TGTGCCAGCAGCCTGACAGTTGGCGGCTATGGCTACACCTTC,CASSLTVGGYGYTF
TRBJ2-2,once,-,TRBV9,TGTGCCAGCAGCCGACAGGACAACACCGGGGAGCTGTTTTTT,CASSRQDNTGELFF
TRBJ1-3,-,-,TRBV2,TGTGCCAGCAGTGAAGGGGGAGGCTCTGGAAACACCATATATTTT,CASSEGGGSGNTIYF
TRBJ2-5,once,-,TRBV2,TGTGCCAGCGTTAGACCGCCAGGGGAGACCCAGTACTTC,CASVRPPGETQYF
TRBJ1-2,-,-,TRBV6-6,TGTGCCAGCATCAACAGCCTCTATGGCTACACCTTC,CASINSLYGYTF
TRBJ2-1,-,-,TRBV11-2,TGTGCCAGCAGCTTAGGTTCCCTAGTTGGGTGGAATGAGCAGTTCTTC,CASSLGSLVGWNEQFF
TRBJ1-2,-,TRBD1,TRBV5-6,TGTGCCAGCAGCGACCGGGACAGGCGACCAGATGGCTACACCTTC,CASSDRDRRPDGYTF
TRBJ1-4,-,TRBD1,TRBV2,TGTGCCAGCAGTTTGGACAGGGGGAGTGAAAAACTGTTTTTT,CASSLDRGSEKLFF
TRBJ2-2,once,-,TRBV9,TGTGCCAGCAGCACCCGGGGGGCCGACACCGGGGAGCTGTTTTTT,CASSTRGADTGELFF
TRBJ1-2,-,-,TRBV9,TGTGCCAGCAGCGTAGGGTTACAGAACTATGGCTACACCTTC,CASSVGLQNYGYTF
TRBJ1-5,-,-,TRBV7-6,TGTGCCAGCAGCCAGAGTTCGGGGGGGCCCCAGCATTTT,CASSQSSGGPQHF
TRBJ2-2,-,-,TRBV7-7,TGTGCTAGCGGGGACAGGGTGTCGGCCGGGGAGCTGTTTTTT,CASGDRVSAGELFF
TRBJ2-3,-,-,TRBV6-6,TGTGCCAGCAATCAGGTGGCGGGGACCACAGATACGCAGTATTTT,CASNQVAGTTDTQYF
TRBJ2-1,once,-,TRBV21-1,TGTGCCAGCAGAGACCATCTAGTACACCATTCCGACAATGAGCAGTTCTTC,CASRDHLVHHSDNEQFF
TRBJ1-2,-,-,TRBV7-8,TGTGCCAGCAGCACCCAGACACAGGGTAATGGCTACACCTTC,CASSTQTQGNGYTF
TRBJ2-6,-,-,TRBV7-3,TGTGCCAGCAGCTTATATCGGTCTGGGGCCAACGTCCTGACTTTC,CASSLYRSGANVLTF
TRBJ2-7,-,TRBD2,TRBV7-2,TGTGCCAGCAGCCCGGGACCGGGACTAGGAGCCTACGAGCAGTACTTC,CASSPGPGLGAYEQYF
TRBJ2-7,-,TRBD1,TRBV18,TGTGCCAGCTCCCTAGACAGGGCTTCCGAGCAGTACTTC,CASSLDRASEQYF
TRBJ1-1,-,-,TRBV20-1,TGCAGTGCTAGCGGGGGTTTAGGGGCTTTCTTT,CSASGGLGAFF
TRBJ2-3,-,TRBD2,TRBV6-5,TGTGCCAGCAGTTACTGGGCGGGGGGGAGCACAGATACGCAGTATTTT,CASSYWAGGSTDTQYF
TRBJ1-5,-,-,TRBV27,TGTGCCAGCAGTTTGGGCGGGGCGAATAGCAATCAGCCCCAGCATTTT,CASSLGGANSNQPQHF
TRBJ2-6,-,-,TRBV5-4,TGTGCCAGTCGGGGTTTCGATAGCTCTGGGGCCAACGTCCTGACTTTC,CASRGFDSSGANVLTF
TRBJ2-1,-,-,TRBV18,TGTGCCAGCTCAATCTTTGTCGGGGAGCAGTTCTTC,CASSIFVGEQFF
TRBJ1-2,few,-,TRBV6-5,TGTGCCAGCAGTGACCCGGGGTCTGGCTACACCTTC,CASSDPGSGYTF
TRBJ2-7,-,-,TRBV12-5,TGTGCTAGTGGTTTCTCTCTCGAGCAGTACTTC,CASGFSLEQYF
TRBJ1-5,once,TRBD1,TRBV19,TGTGCCAGCCAGACAGGGGTGGGGCAGCCCCAGCATTTT,CASQTGVGQPQHF
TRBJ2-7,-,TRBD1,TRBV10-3,TGTGCCTCAAGGGGGCTCTACGAGCAGTACTTC,CASRGLYEQYF
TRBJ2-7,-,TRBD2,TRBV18,TGTGCCAGCTCACCAGGGGGGGAGCCGGACTTC,CASSPGGEPDF
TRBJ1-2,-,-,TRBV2,TGTGCCAGCAGTGAAACGGCAGGGATCAACTATGGCTACACCTTC,CASSETAGINYGYTF
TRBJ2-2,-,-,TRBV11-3,TGTGCCAGCAGCTTAGCGGTGTGGGGCCAGAACACCGGGGAGCTGTTTTTT,CASSLAVWGQNTGELFF
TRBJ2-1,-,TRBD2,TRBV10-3,TGTGCCATCAGCGAACCGGGACTACATTATAACAATGAGCAGTTCTTC,CAISEPGLHYNNEQFF
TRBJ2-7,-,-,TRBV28,TGTGCCAGCAGTTTGGCCCGGGTTCTTACCTACGAGCAGTACTTC,CASSLARVLTYEQYF
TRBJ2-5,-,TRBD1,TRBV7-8,TGTGCCAGCAGCTTAAGGGACAGGGGTCTCGAGACCCAGTACTTC,CASSLRDRGLETQYF
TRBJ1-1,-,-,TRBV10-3,TGTGCCATCATGAGGGAGGGGTTCGGGACTGAAGCTTTCTTT,CAIMREGFGTEAFF
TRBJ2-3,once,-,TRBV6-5,TGTGCCAGCAGTCCCCAGGGTCCGGATACGCAGTATTTT,CASSPQGPDTQYF
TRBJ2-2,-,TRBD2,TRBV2,TGTGCCAGCAGGGGGGCGGGGGGCTTCACCGGGGAGCTGTTTTTT,CASRGAGGFTGELFF
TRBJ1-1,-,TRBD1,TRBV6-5,TGTGCCAGCAGACCGACAGGGGGAGGGCTTGGAGCTTTCTTT,CASRPTGGGLGAFF
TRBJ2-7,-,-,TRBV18,TGTGCCAGCTCACCGACAGTCCCCGAGCAGTACTTC,CASSPTVPEQYF
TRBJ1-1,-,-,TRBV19,TGTGCCAGTAGTATAAGGTGGGGGGTGAACACTGAAGCTTTCTTT,CASSIRWGVNTEAFF
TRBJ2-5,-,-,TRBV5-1,TGCGCCAGCAGCTTGGGTGGGGGCCCGGGAGAGACCCAGTACTTC,CASSLGGGPGETQYF
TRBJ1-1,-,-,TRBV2,TGTGCCAGCAGCGCCGGGGAGACTGAAGCTTTCTTT,CASSAGETEAFF
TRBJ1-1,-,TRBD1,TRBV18,TGTGCCAGCTCACCCGGACAGGGCTCTGAAGCTTTCTTT,CASSPGQGSEAFF
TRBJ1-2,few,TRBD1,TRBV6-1,TGTGCCAGCAGTTCGCGGACAGGGGCTGTGGATGGCTACACCTTC,CASSSRTGAVDGYTF
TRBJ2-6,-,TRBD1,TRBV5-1,TGCGCCAGCATGGACAGGGTCGGATCTGGGGCCAACGTCCTGACTTTC,CASMDRVGSGANVLTF
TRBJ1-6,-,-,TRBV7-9,TGTGCCAGCAGCTTAGGTGGAGGACGGAACTATAATTCACCCCTCCACTTT,CASSLGGGRNYNSPLHF
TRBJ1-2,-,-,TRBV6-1,TGTGCCAGCAGTGAAGGCAGAAGCTATGGCTACACCTTC,CASSEGRSYGYTF
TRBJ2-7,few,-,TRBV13,TGTGCCAGCAGCTTAGTAACAGGGAAAGCCTACGAGCAGTACTTC,CASSLVTGKAYEQYF